What follows describes a single TCR beta chain. Its target is not known. The CDR3 runs to 14 residues. The V gene's germline CDR1 is SGHAT and CDR2 FQNNGV. Trimming at V came to 1 base and at J to 7 bases, leaving 2 bases not matched to a gene. Cultured CD4+ T-cell DNA underwent Oncomine TCR Beta short-read sequencing. A single record per CDR3 protein comes from TCRdb applying MiXCR to the PCR reads. The sample lists thousands of distinct CDR3 sequences, roughly 50% seen once, with less than 45% in the top ten. The treatment here: roughly ten-day PBMC culture with coronavirus spike peptide pools or control peptides (ViraFEST assay). It was before the COVID-19 pandemic (2011-2018) that the unexposed donor's CD4+ T cells were collected. This entry is derived from a study of vaccination and CD4 T cells after COVID-19. Whole-study context: Cellular stimulation was performed using overlapping spike peptides derived from SARS-CoV-2, HCoV-NL63, HCoV-OC43 and HCoV-229E.

Sequencing was carried out using CD4+ T cells from blood, cultured in vitro. The receptor was isolated from a human donor in good health. The genes are TRBV11-2 and TRBJ1-5, with TRBD1 matching over 9 bases. DNA of the CDR3: TGTGCCAGCAGCTTAGGGACAGGGGACCAGCCCCAGCATTTT. The encoded protein is CASSLGTGDQPQHF. The variable domain in full, completed from reference TRBV11-2 and TRBJ1-5, reads EAGVAQSPRYKIIEKRQSVAFWCNPISGHATLYWYQQILGQGPKLLIQFQNNGVVDDSQLPKDRFSAERLKGVDSTLKIQPAKLEDSAVYLCASSLGTGDQPQHFGDGTRLSIL.